The T cell receptor beta chain under discussion was sequenced for a study of blood T cells in healthy people across ages. Study outcomes and limitations: Long-lived donors carried more naive CD4+ cells and greater diversity than aged donors. With naive T cell percentage, TCR beta diversity showed a strong correlation. Possibly, changes in expanded clonotypes were confounded because donor CMV status was unknown.

Together with a sample-barcoded 5' primer, a J-beta primer mix was included in a second PCR lasting roughly 6 to 12 cycles. MiXCR, applied by TCRdb to the 5' RACE reads, yields one record per CDR3 protein. The sample includes 1.5 million to 2 million distinct CDR3 sequences, under 30% of them seen just once. This clonotype was counted at least ten times. As yet, its antigen is unknown. Germline V CDR1 and CDR2: MNHNY, SVGAGI (reference sequence). CDR3 length: 16 amino acids. The ends were cut back, 0 bases at V and 2 bases at J, with 14 bases in the middle. This sequence originates from a woman younger than 45 in good health. Material for sequencing was blood. The rearrangement joins TRBV6-6 to TRBJ2-7; perhaps TRBD1 as D (6 bases). Here the CDR3 DNA reads TGTGCCAGCAGTTACTCGCCCACGGGACAAACCTACGAGCAGTACTTC. It specifies CASSYSPTGQTYEQYF.